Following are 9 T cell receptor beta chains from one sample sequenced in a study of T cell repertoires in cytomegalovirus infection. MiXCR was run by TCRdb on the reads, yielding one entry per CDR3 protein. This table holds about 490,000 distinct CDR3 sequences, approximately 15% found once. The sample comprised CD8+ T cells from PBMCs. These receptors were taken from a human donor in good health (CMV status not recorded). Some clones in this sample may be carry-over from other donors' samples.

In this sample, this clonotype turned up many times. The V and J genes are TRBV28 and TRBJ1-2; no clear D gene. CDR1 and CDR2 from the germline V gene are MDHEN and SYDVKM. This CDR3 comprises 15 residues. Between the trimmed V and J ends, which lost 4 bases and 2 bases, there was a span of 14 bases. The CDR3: CASSSGEEENYGYTF. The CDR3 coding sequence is TGTGCCAGCAGTTCTGGAGAGGAGGAGAACTATGGCTACACCTTC.

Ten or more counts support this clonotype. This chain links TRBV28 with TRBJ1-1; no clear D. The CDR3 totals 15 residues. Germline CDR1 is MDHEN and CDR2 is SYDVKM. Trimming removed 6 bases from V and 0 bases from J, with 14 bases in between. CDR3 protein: CASSRRDDMNTEAFF. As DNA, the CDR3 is TGTGCCAGCAGCCGTAGAGATGACATGAACACTGAAGCTTTCTTT.

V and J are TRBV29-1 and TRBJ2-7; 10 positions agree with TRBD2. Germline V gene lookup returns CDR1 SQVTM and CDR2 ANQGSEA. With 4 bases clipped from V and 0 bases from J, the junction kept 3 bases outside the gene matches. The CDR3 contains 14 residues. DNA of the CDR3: TGCAGCGTTGGACTAGCGGGTAGCTCCTACGAGCAGTACTTC. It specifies CSVGLAGSSYEQYF.

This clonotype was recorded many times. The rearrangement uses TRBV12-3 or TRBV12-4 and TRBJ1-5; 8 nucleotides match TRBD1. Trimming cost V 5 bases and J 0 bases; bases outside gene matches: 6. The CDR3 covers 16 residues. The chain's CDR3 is CASSPPGTGSNQPQHF. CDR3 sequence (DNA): TGTGCCAGCAGTCCGCCCGGGACAGGTAGCAATCAGCCCCAGCATTTT.

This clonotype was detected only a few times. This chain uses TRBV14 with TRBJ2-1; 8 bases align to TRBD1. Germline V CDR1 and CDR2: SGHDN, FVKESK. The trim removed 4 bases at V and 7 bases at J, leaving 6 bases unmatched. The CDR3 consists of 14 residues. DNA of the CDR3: TGTGCCAGCAGCCCTTACAGGGGGGCTAATGAGCAGTTCTTC. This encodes CASSPYRGANEQFF.

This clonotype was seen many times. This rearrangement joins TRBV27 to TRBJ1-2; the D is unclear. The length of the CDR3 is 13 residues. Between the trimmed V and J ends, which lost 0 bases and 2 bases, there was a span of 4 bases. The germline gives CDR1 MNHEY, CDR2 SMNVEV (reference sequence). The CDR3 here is CASSLSSNYGYTF. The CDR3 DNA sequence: TGTGCCAGCAGTTTATCCTCGAACTATGGCTACACCTTC.

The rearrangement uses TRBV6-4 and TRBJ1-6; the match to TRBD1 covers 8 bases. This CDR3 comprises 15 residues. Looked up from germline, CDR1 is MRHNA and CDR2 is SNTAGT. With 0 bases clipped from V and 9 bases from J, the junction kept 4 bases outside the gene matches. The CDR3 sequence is CASSDSQGASSPLHF. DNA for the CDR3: TGTGCCAGCAGTGACTCCCAGGGGGCTAGTTCACCCCTCCACTTT.

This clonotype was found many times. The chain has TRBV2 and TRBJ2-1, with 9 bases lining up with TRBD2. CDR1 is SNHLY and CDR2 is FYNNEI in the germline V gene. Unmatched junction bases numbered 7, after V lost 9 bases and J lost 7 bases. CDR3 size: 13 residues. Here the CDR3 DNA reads TGTGCCAGGCCTGGCGGGAGGGGGAATGAGCAGTTCTTC. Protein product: CARPGGRGNEQFF.

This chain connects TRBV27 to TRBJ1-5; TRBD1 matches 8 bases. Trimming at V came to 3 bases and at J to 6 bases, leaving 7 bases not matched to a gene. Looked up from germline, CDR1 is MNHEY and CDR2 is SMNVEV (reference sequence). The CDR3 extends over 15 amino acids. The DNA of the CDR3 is TGTGCCAGCAGTTTTCGCAGGGACAGGCTTCAGCCCCAGCATTTT. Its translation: CASSFRRDRLQPQHF.